These 9 T cell receptor beta chains originate from one sample sequenced in a study of T cell clonality in common variable immunodeficiency. The antigens of these receptors remain unknown. Profiling relied on immunoSEQ multiplex PCR, and the TCRdb table lists in-frame clones only, not all of them. This repertoire holds approximately 28,000 clones, and none appear only once. The study, taken as a whole, reports: Fewer deletions and N-nucleotide insertions were reportedly seen in common variable immunodeficiency TCR beta sequences.

The material sequenced was peripheral blood mononuclear cells. These receptors originate from a human donor with common variable immunodeficiency.

The sample holds a few counts of this clone. The missing CDR3 end, 3 residues past where the read stops, is filled in from the germline J gene. The chain recombines TRBV5-1 with TRBJ2-1; 16 nucleotides agree with TRBD2. Germline CDR1 is SGHRS and CDR2 is YFSETQ. V trimming: 0 bases; J trimming: 8 bases; junction bases outside the gene matches: 5. The CDR3 runs 17 residues. The CDR3 spells CASSLVGLAGGGDEQFF. The covered CDR3 bases are TGCGCCAGCAGCTTGGTGGGACTAGCGGGAGGGGGGGATGAG. Supplemented by reference TRBV5-1 and TRBJ2-1, the full variable domain reads KAGVTQTPRYLIKTRGQQVTLSCSPISGHRSVSWYQQTPGQGLQFLFEYFSETQRNKGNFPGRFSGRQFSNSRSEMNVSTLELGDSALYLCASSLVGLAGGGDEQFFGPGTRLTVL.

Note on this clone: The CDR3 goes on 3 residues after the read ends, and that part is filled in from the germline J gene. Different DNA sequences within this sample yield the same CDR3. This chain links TRBV5-1 with TRBJ2-7, with D possibly matching TRBD2 (6 bases). In germline, CDR1 is SGHRS, CDR2 YFSETQ. The CDR3 totals 18 residues. Trimming took 3 bases from V and 4 from J, leaving 26 bases between them. The CDR3: CASSSSFGRPGVLYEQYF. The CDR3 bases that were read are TGCGCCAGCAGCTCATCTTTTGGTAGACCGGGGGTGCTGTACGAG.

This clone occurred a few times. The read ends 3 residues early relative to the CDR3; the germline J gene fills the gap. V is TRBV19 and J is TRBJ2-7; 12 bases are shared with TRBD2. The junction had 7 bases not matched to a gene; V was cut back by 3 bases and J by 1 base. Germline loops: CDR1 LNHDA, CDR2 SQIVND (reference sequence). The CDR3 extends over 17 amino acids. CDR3 DNA (partial): TGTGCCAGTAGTATGGGCGGAGGGACTAGCGGGTCCTACGAG. This sequence encodes CASSMGGGTSGSYE. In full, the CDR3 is CASSMGGGTSGSYEQYF.

This clone has at least ten counts. The read terminates 3 residues ahead of where the CDR3 ends, so the germline J gene completes it. V usage is TRBV6-1 and J usage is TRBJ1-4; D possibly corresponds to TRBD1 (5 bases). The CDR3 consists of 19 residues. Deletions cut 0 bases from V and 0 bases from J, with 17 bases between. The germline gives CDR1 MNHNS, CDR2 SASEGT. Partial CDR3 DNA: TGTGCCAGCAGTGAAGCGGATCGAGGGGCGCTTACAACTAATGAAAAA. Encoded protein: CASSEADRGALTTNEK. The whole CDR3 region reads CASSEADRGALTTNEKLFF.

As regards this clone: The read finishes 3 residues shy of the CDR3 end, and the germline J gene is used to complete it. J is TRBJ2-7 and V is TRBV7-9; perhaps TRBD1 as D (6 bases). Looked up from germline, CDR1 is SEHNR and CDR2 is FQNEAQ (reference sequence). The CDR3 sequence is 13 residues long. Trimming stripped 5 bases from V and 0 bases from J, with 8 bases between. Incomplete CDR3 DNA: TGTGCCAGCAGCGGACAGAACTCCTACGAG. It codes for CASSGQNSYE. The whole CDR3 is CASSGQNSYEQYF.

This clone has at least ten counts. Other DNA sequences in this specimen translate into the identical CDR3. Partial CDR3 DNA: TGTGCCAGCTCACCGAGGGCGGGGGGCGAG. This sequence encodes CASSPRAGGE. The CDR3 in its entirety is CASSPRAGGEQYF. The V call is TRBV18, the J call TRBJ2-7, with TRBD2 matching 8 bases. Read sequence stops 3 residues before the CDR3 end, and the germline J gene provides the missing end. J was trimmed by 6 bases and V by 3 bases; bases with no gene match: 4. The CDR3 spans 13 residues. Per germline, CDR1 KGHSH and CDR2 LQKENI. The full variable domain, completed using reference TRBV18 and TRBJ2-7, is NAGVMQNPRHLVRRRGQEARLRCSPMKGHSHVYWYRQLPEEGLKFMVYLQKENIIDESGMPKERFSAEFPKEGPSILRIQQVVRGDSAAYFCASSPRAGGEQYFGPGTRLTVT.

This clone was detected many times. The read ends 3 residues shy of where the CDR3 ends; the end is completed using the germline J gene. The rearrangement links TRBV20-1 to TRBJ2-7; D ambiguous. CDR1 and CDR2 from the germline V gene are DFQATT and SNEGSKA (reference sequence). V lost 1 base to trimming and J lost 4 bases, with 5 bases between them. CDR3 length: 11 residues. CDR3 amino acids: CSARVPYEQYF. Incomplete CDR3 DNA: TGCAGTGCTAGAGTCCCATACGAG.

CDR3 residues: CASSPFNQPQHF. The sequenced part of the CDR3 DNA is TGTGCCAGCAGTCCCTTTAATCAGCCC. The J gene is TRBJ1-5, the V gene TRBV2; D call uncertain. The read gets to within 3 residues of the CDR3 end, and the germline J gene fills in the rest. The CDR3 length is 12 residues. The germline V gene encodes CDR1 SNHLY and CDR2 FYNNEI. V dropped 5 bases and J dropped 4 bases, with 6 bases sitting between them. The whole variable domain, filled in from reference TRBV2 and TRBJ1-5, reads EPEVTQTPSHQVTQMGQEVILRCVPISNHLYFYWYRQILGQKVEFLVSFYNNEISEKSEIFDDQFSVERPDGSNFTLKIRSTKLEDSAMYFCASSPFNQPQHFGDGTRLSIL.

This CDR3 reads CASSRGQVAGYTF. The part of the CDR3 DNA that was read is TGTGCCAGCAGCCGCGGACAGGTCGCAGGC. The chain carries TRBV2 and TRBJ1-2, with 7 bases that match TRBD1. The read stops 3 residues short of the end of the CDR3; the missing end is completed from the germline J gene. Germline V lookup: CDR1 SNHLY, CDR2 FYNNEI. The CDR3 runs to 13 residues.